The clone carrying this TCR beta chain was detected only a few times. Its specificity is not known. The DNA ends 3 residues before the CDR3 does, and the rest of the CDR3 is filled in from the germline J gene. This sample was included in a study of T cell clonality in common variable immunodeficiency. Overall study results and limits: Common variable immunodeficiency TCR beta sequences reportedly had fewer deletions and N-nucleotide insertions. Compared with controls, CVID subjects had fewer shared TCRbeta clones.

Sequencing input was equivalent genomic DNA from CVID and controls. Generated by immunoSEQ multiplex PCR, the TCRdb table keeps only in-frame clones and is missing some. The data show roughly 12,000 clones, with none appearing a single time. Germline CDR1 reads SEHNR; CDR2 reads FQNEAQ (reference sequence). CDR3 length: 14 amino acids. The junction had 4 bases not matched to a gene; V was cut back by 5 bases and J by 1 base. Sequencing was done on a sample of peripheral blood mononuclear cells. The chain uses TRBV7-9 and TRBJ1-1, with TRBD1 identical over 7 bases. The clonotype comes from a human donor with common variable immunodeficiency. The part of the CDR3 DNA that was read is TGTGCCAGCAGCCCGAGGACAGGGAACACTGAA. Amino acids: CASSPRTGNTE. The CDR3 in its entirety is CASSPRTGNTEAFF.